One sample yielded the 21 T cell receptor beta chains listed below, sequenced in a study of blood T cell repertoires in COVID-19. The assay was immunoSEQ multiplex PCR, and TCRdb's table has in-frame clones only and misses some. The sample holds around 140,000 clones, over 60% seen once. Sequencing was carried out using PBMCs or T cells enriched from blood (not recorded which). Every receptor here comes from a woman in her forties or fifties who had recovered from COVID-19.

This chain links TRBV4-1 with TRBJ2-5, with TRBD1 identical over 7 bases. Germline-derived CDR1 and CDR2 are MGHRA and YSYEKL. CDR3 length equals 14 residues. V lost 3 bases and J lost 1; bases outside the gene matches: 2. CDR3 nucleotides: TGCGCCAGCAGCCAGAGGGACAGCCAAGAGACCCAGTACTTC. This gives the protein CASSQRDSQETQYF.

This clone was seen only a few times. J is TRBJ2-5 and V is TRBV11-2; the D gene is possibly TRBD2 (6 bases). Germline assignment: CDR1 SGHAT and CDR2 FQNNGV. The V and J ends lost 5 bases and 3 bases respectively, with 13 bases between them. This CDR3 is 14 amino acids long. The CDR3 nucleotides are TGTGCCAGCAGCACCCCCGGGAGAAAAGAGACCCAGTACTTC. It specifies CASSTPGRKETQYF.

This chain uses TRBV7-6 with TRBJ2-2; 8 bases match TRBD1. Germline CDR1 and CDR2: SGHVS and FNYEAQ. Losses at the gene ends were 5 bases for V and 5 bases for J; bases not matched to a gene: 10. This CDR3 has 16 amino acids. CDR3 DNA sequence: TGTGCCAGCAGCCCACCAGAGGACAGGGTTACCGGGGAGCTGTTTTTT. Protein: CASSPPEDRVTGELFF. The full variable domain, rest sourced from reference TRBV7-6 and TRBJ2-2, is GAGVSQSPRYKVTKRGQDVALRCDPISGHVSLYWYRQALGQGPEFLTYFNYEAQQDKSGLPNDRFSAERPEGSISTLTIQRTEQRDSAMYRCASSPPEDRVTGELFFGEGSRLTVL.

The chain links TRBV5-1 to TRBJ1-1; no definite D call. This CDR3 comprises 13 residues. CDR1 and CDR2 (germline): SGHRS, YFSETQ. Between the trimmed V and J ends, which lost 2 bases and 11 bases, there was a span of 16 bases. CDR3 in amino acids: CASSFWIGEEAFF. DNA for the CDR3: TGCGCCAGCAGCTTTTGGATCGGGGAAGAGGCTTTCTTT.

The V and J genes are TRBV5-5 and TRBJ1-3, with D maybe TRBD1 (5 bases). The CDR3 sequence is 17 residues long. Germline V gene sequence: CDR1 SGHKS, CDR2 YYEKEE (reference sequence). Trimming removed 5 bases from V and 4 bases from J, with 22 bases in between. In nucleotides, the CDR3 is TGTGCCAGCAGATCCCCGAGGAGGGGTTCTTCAGGAAACACCATATATTTT. Amino acid sequence: CASRSPRRGSSGNTIYF.

This clone was counted a single time. The chain carries TRBV28 and TRBJ2-1, with D possibly matching TRBD2 (5 bases). V was pared by 5 bases and J by 8 bases, with 22 bases between. The CDR3 runs to 16 residues. CDR1 is MDHEN and CDR2 is SYDVKM in the germline V gene. CDR3 residues: CASSLRTRLPGDEQFF. The CDR3 bases are TGTGCCAGCAGTCTTCGTACTAGGCTCCCCGGGGATGAGCAGTTCTTC.

The chain couples TRBV11-3 to TRBJ2-1; TRBD2 aligns across 8 bases. The CDR3 consists of 16 residues. The V segment lost 1 base and the J segment 7 bases; nucleotides outside the gene matches: 9. Germline V CDR1 and CDR2: SGHNT, YENEEA. DNA for the CDR3: TGTGCCAGCAGCTTAGTGGTCGGGGGGGAGCAAAATGAGCAGTTCTTC. The encoded protein is CASSLVVGGEQNEQFF.

This rearrangement joins TRBV13 to TRBJ2-7; 13 positions agree with TRBD2. Per germline, CDR1 PRHDT and CDR2 FYEKMQ (reference sequence). This CDR3 spans 16 amino acids. V was clipped by 4 bases and J by 1 base; unmatched bases: 4. Written as DNA, the CDR3 is TGTGCCAGCAGCTATCGGACTAGCGGGAGTTCCTACGAGCAGTACTTC. This codes for CASSYRTSGSSYEQYF.

This clone was seen only once. This chain connects TRBV5-4 to TRBJ2-7; D is uncertain. Per germline, CDR1 SGHNT and CDR2 YYREEE (reference sequence). V gave up 4 bases and J gave up 6 bases, with 5 bases separating them. This CDR3 comprises 10 residues. This CDR3 reads CASSLVEQYF. The CDR3, as DNA: TGTGCCAGCAGCCTAGTCGAGCAGTACTTC.

V gene TRBV27 combines with J gene TRBJ2-5; weak D call: TRBD1 (6 bases). The CDR3 runs 13 residues. Germline CDR1 and CDR2: MNHEY and SMNVEV (reference sequence). With 2 bases removed from V and 4 bases from J, the gap between germline ends came to 8 bases. CDR3 region: CASSLTGTETQYF. CDR3 bases: TGTGCCAGCAGTTTAACAGGGACAGAGACCCAGTACTTC.

The CDR3 DNA sequence: TGTGCCAGCAGTGAACGCGGGGGCGGCACTGAAGCTTTCTTT. Translating gives CASSERGGGTEAFF. J is TRBJ1-1 and V is TRBV6-1, with a tentative D call TRBD1 (6 bases). Germline CDR1 is MNHNS and CDR2 is SASEGT. The CDR3 is made up of 14 amino acids. The V end lost 2 bases, the J end lost 4 bases, and 11 bases lay between the germline ends.

DNA for the CDR3: TGTGCCACCAGTGACTCCAAGAGCTCTGGAAACACCATATATTTT. Translation: CATSDSKSSGNTIYF. The V and J genes are TRBV24-1 and TRBJ1-3, with D uncertain. The germline V and J ends were trimmed by 4 bases and 0 bases, with 9 bases remaining between them. The CDR3 spans 15 residues. Germline V gene lookup returns CDR1 KGHDR and CDR2 SFDVKD.

The chain carries TRBV11-3 and TRBJ2-1, with TRBD2 matching over 7 bases. The germline V gene encodes CDR1 SGHNT and CDR2 YENEEA. The CDR3 runs 12 residues. Trimming took 5 bases from V and 9 from J; bases not matched to a gene: 4. The CDR3 here is CASSHPGGEQFF. The DNA for the CDR3 is TGTGCCAGCAGCCACCCGGGAGGTGAGCAGTTCTTC.

The J gene is TRBJ1-5, the V gene TRBV19; perhaps TRBD1 as D (6 bases). The CDR3 consists of 16 residues. From germline, CDR1 is LNHDA and CDR2 SQIVND (reference sequence). Trimming shortened V by 5 bases and J by 2 bases, and 16 bases separated the two germline ends. CDR3 loop: CASSSPQGVGNQPQHF. DNA for the CDR3: TGTGCCAGTAGTTCACCACAGGGAGTCGGCAATCAGCCCCAGCATTTT. Full variable domain (remainder filled in from reference TRBV19 and TRBJ1-5): DGGITQSPKYLFRKEGQNVTLSCEQNLNHDAMYWYRQDPGQGLRLIYYSQIVNDFQKGDIAEGYSVSREKKESFPLTVTSAQKNPTAFYLCASSSPQGVGNQPQHFGDGTRLSIL.

This clone was detected a few times. The chain uses TRBV27 and TRBJ2-7; 8 nucleotides agree with TRBD1. Unmatched junction bases numbered 11, after V lost 5 bases and J lost 5 bases. CDR1 and CDR2 (germline): MNHEY, SMNVEV (reference sequence). This CDR3 is built from 15 residues. The CDR3 loop is CASSPFGQGPHEQYF. CDR3 DNA: TGTGCCAGCAGTCCCTTCGGACAGGGACCTCACGAGCAGTACTTC.

The chain links TRBV7-2 to TRBJ1-1; a possible D gene is TRBD1 (5 bases). The CDR3 length is 14 residues. With 5 bases removed from V and 0 bases from J, the gap between germline ends came to 10 bases. CDR1 is SGHTA, CDR2 FQGNSA, per germline. CDR3: CASSPWGMNTEAFF. CDR3 sequence (DNA): TGTGCCAGCAGCCCTTGGGGCATGAACACTGAAGCTTTCTTT.

This chain links TRBV6-5 with TRBJ2-7; 7 bases align to TRBD1. CDR1 MNHEY and CDR2 SVGAGI come from the germline V gene. V was pared by 2 bases and J by 3 bases, with 4 bases of the junction left unmatched. The CDR3 contains 14 residues. The CDR3 sequence: CASSYEGALYEQYF. DNA for the CDR3: TGTGCCAGCAGTTACGAGGGGGCCCTCTACGAGCAGTACTTC.

V usage is TRBV2 and J usage is TRBJ2-7; perhaps TRBD2 as D (5 bases). CDR3 length equals 14 residues. Trimming took off 4 bases at V and 0 bases at J, with 10 bases between the two ends. The germline V gene encodes CDR1 SNHLY and CDR2 FYNNEI. CDR3 in amino acids: CASSVMGDSYEQYF. For the CDR3, the DNA is TGTGCCAGCAGTGTTATGGGAGACTCCTACGAGCAGTACTTC.

This clone was seen a few times. The J gene is TRBJ2-5, the V gene TRBV6-2 or TRBV6-3, with 9 positions matching TRBD1. The junction had 6 bases not matched to a gene; V was cut back by 5 bases and J by 5 bases. CDR1 and CDR2 (germline): MNHEY, SVGEGT. The CDR3 extends over 14 amino acids. CDR3 DNA sequence: TGTGCCAGCAGTAGTGGGACAGGGACGGAGACCCAGTACTTC. This encodes CASSSGTGTETQYF.

A note on this clone: Germline and junction disagree at one end, which may indicate a read error. This rearrangement joins TRBV20-1 to TRBJ1-2, with a weak D call TRBD1 (5 bases). CDR1 DFQATT and CDR2 SNEGSKA come from the germline V gene (reference sequence). The CDR3 runs to 10 residues. In nucleotides, the CDR3 is TGTATCGGGAGAGGGGATGGCTACACCTTC. This translates into CIGRGDGYTF.

The chain uses TRBV5-1 and TRBJ2-3; 10 bases are shared with TRBD1. The V gene's germline CDR1 is SGHRS and CDR2 YFSETQ. The CDR3 spans 15 residues. Germline trimming cut 4 bases from V and 3 bases from J; bases unmatched to any gene: 5. The CDR3 reads CASSAGQGKTDTQYF. CDR3 bases: TGCGCCAGCAGCGCGGGACAGGGGAAGACAGATACGCAGTATTTT.